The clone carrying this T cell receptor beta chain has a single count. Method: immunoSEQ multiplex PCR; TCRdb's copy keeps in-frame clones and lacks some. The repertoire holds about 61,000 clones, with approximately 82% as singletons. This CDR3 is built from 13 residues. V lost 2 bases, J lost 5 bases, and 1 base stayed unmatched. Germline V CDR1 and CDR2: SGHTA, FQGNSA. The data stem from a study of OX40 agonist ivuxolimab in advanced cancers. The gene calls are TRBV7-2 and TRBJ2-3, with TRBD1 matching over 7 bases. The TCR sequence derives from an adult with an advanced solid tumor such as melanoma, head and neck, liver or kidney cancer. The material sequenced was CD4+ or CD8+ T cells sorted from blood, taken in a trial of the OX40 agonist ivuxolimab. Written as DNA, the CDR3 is TGTGCCAGCAGCTTATACAGGGGAGATACGCAGTATTTT. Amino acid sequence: CASSLYRGDTQYF.